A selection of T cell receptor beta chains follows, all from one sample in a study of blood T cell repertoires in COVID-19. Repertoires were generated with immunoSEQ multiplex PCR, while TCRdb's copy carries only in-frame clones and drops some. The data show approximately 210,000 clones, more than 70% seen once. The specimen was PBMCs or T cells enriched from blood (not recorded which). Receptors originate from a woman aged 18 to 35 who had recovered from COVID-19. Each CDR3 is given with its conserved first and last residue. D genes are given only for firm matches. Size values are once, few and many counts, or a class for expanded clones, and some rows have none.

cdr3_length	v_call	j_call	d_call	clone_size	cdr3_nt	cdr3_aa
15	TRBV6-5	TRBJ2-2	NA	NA	TGTGCCAGCAGCTTCGCCGGAGGTAACACCGGGGAGCTGTTTTTT	CASSFAGGNTGELFF
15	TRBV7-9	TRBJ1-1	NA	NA	TGTGCCAGCAGCTTAGTTACAGTTAGTCACACTGAAGCTTTCTTT	CASSLVTVSHTEAFF
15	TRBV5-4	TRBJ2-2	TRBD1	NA	TGTGCCAGCAGCTCCGCAACAGGGGACACCGGGGAGCTGTTTTTT	CASSSATGDTGELFF
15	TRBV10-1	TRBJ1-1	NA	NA	TGCGCCAGCAGTGAACCGGGACTGCAGAACACTGAAGCTTTCTTT	CASSEPGLQNTEAFF
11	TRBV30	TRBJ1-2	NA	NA	TGTGCCTGGAGTTCGGTGTCGAGCTACACCTTC	CAWSSVSSYTF
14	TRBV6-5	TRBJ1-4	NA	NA	TGTGCCAGCAGTTCGGGCAGGGCTAATGAAAAACTGTTTTTT	CASSSGRANEKLFF
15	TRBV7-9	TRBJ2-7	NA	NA	TGTGCCAGCAGCCGAAATGTAGCGACTAGCTACGAGCAGTACTTC	CASSRNVATSYEQYF
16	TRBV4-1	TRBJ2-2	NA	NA	TGCGCCAGCAGTCTACAGGCGAACCCACTCGCCGGGGAGCTGTTTTTT	CASSLQANPLAGELFF
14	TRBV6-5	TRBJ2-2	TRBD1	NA	TGTGCCAGTTACAACAGGGGGCGGGCCGGGGAGCTGTTTTTT	CASYNRGRAGELFF
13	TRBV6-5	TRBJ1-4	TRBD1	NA	TGTGCCGCGGCCAGGGGGCTTGGTGAAAAACTGTTTTTT	CAAARGLGEKLFF
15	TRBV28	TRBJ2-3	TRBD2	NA	TGTGCCAGCAGTTCGGGGGGGTTAGGTACAGATACGCAGTATTTT	CASSSGGLGTDTQYF
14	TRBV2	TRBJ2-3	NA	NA	TGTGCCAGCAGTGATGACAGCCGCACAGATACGCAGTATTTT	CASSDDSRTDTQYF
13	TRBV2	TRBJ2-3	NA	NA	TGTGCCAGCGAGGAGGGGGGGAGAGATACGCAGTATTTT	CASEEGGRDTQYF
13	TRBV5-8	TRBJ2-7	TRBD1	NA	TGTGCCAGCAGCGCGGGACAGGGGTACGAGCAGTACTTC	CASSAGQGYEQYF
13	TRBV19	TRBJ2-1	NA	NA	TGTGCCAGTAGTGCTAGCTCCTACAATGAGCAGTTCTTC	CASSASSYNEQFF
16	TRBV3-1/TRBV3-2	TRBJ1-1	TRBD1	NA	TGTGCCAGCAGCCCCCGGACAGGGGAGCAGAACACTGAAGCTTTCTTT	CASSPRTGEQNTEAFF
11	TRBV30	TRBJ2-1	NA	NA	TGTGCCTGGACTGTATCCGATGAGCAGTTCTTC	CAWTVSDEQFF
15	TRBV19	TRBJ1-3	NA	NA	TGTGCCAGTAGTCGGCCCGGGGGGGCTGGAAACACCATATATTTT	CASSRPGGAGNTIYF
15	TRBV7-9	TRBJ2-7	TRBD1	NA	TGTGCCAGCAGCTCGACAGGGGGGGTTTCCTACGAGCAGTACTTC	CASSSTGGVSYEQYF
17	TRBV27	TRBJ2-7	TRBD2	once	TGTGCCAGCAGTTTAACTTCTTACGGGGGGTCCTCCTACGAGCAGTACTTC	CASSLTSYGGSSYEQYF
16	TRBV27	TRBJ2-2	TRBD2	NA	TGTGCCAGCAGCTCGGGGGGGCCGACTTCTACCGGGGAGCTGTTTTTT	CASSSGGPTSTGELFF
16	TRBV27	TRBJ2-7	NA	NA	TGTGCCAGCAGCTCACTCGGGGACACGTCCTCCTACGAGCAGTACTTC	CASSSLGDTSSYEQYF
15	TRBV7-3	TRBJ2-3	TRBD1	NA	TGTGCCAGCAGCTTAATTAGGGGGCGATCAGATACGCAGTATTTT	CASSLIRGRSDTQYF
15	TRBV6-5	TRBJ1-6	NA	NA	TGTGCCAGCAGTACGCGGACAGCCTTTAATTCACCCCTCCACTTT	CASSTRTAFNSPLHF
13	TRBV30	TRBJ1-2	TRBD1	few	TGTGCCTGGAATCCCGACAGGGGCGGCGGCTACACCTTC	CAWNPDRGGGYTF
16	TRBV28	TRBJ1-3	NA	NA	TGTGCCAGCAGTCCCACCCGGGGGGGCCTCCGAAACACCATATATTTT	CASSPTRGGLRNTIYF
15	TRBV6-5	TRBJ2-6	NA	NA	TGTGCCAGCAGGCAAACAGGACCTGGGGCCAACGTCCTGACTTTC	CASRQTGPGANVLTF
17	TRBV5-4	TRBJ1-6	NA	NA	TGTGCCAGCACTACCTTGGGGCAGGGGCTAGATAATTCACCCCTCCACTTT	CASTTLGQGLDNSPLHF
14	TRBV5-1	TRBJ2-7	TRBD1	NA	TGCGCCAGCAGCATAGGACAGGGAGGAAACGAGCAGTACTTC	CASSIGQGGNEQYF
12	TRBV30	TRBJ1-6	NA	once	TGTGCCTGGAACAGGGTCCATTCACCCCTCCACTTT	CAWNRVHSPLHF
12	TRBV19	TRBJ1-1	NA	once	TGTGCCAGTAGTATAGAGAGAGGAAGGGCTTTCTTT	CASSIERGRAFF
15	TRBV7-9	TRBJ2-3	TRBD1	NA	TGTGCCAGCAGTCTAAGGACAGGGGTCGCAGATACGCAGTATTTT	CASSLRTGVADTQYF
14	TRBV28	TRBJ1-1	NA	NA	TGTGCCAGCAGTTTGATACCGGGAGACACTGAAGCTTTCTTT	CASSLIPGDTEAFF
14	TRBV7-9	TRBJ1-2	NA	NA	TGTGCCAGCAGCTTTACAGGGTCTAACTATGGCTACACCTTC	CASSFTGSNYGYTF
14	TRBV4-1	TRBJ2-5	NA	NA	TGCGCCAGCAGCCAACGGGCGGGACAAGAGACCCAGTACTTC	CASSQRAGQETQYF
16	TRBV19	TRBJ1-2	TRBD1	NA	TGTGCCAGTAGTATAGGATGGGACAGGCCCAGGTATGGCTACACCTTC	CASSIGWDRPRYGYTF
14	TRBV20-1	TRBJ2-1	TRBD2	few	TGCAGTGCTAGTTGGCGGGGGGGCTTTAATGAGCAGTTCTTC	CSASWRGGFNEQFF
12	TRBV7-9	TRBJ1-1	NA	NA	TGTGCCAGCAGCTCGCAGGGGAGCGGAGCTTTCTTT	CASSSQGSGAFF
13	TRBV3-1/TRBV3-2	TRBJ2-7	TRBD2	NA	TGTGCCAGCAGCATAGGGACTACTGGCGAGCAGTACTTC	CASSIGTTGEQYF
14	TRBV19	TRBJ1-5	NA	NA	TGTGCCAGTGCTAGTATCCAGGGAAATCAGCCCCAGCATTTT	CASASIQGNQPQHF
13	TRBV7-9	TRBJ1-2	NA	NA	TGTGCCAGCAGCCCGAAACAGGGTTTGGGCTACACCTTC	CASSPKQGLGYTF
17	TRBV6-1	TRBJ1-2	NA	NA	TGTGCCAGCAGTGAAGCGAGGGGTACGAGGAGGGATGTTGGCTACACCTTC	CASSEARGTRRDVGYTF
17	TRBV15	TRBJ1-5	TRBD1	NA	TGTGCCACCAGCCGTCGTCCCGGGACAGGGGACAATCAGCCCCAGCATTTT	CATSRRPGTGDNQPQHF
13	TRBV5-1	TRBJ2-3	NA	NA	TGCGCCAGCAGCTCACTCCCGGGAGATACGCAGTATTTT	CASSSLPGDTQYF
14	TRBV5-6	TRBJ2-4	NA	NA	TGTGCCAGCAGCTCCATCCTTCGTGGAGACATTCAGTACTTC	CASSSILRGDIQYF
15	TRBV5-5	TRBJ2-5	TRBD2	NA	TGTGCCAGCCAACTAGCGGGGGCCCGACTGGAGACCCAGTACTTC	CASQLAGARLETQYF
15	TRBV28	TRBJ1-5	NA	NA	TGTGCCAGCAGTTTATGGGGGCCTAGCAATCAGCCCCAGCATTTT	CASSLWGPSNQPQHF
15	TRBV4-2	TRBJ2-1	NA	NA	TGTGCCAGCAGCCAAGAGAGGCTAGTTCTAAATGAGCAGTTCTTC	CASSQERLVLNEQFF
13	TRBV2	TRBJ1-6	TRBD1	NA	TGTGGGAAGGGGGCAGAGTTTAATTCACCCCTCCACTTT	CGKGAEFNSPLHF
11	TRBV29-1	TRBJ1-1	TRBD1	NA	TGCAGCGCACGGACAGGGACTGAAGCTTTCTTT	CSARTGTEAFF
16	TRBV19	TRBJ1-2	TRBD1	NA	TGTGCCAGTAGTATGGGGACAGGAACTTCAAACTATGGCTACACCTTC	CASSMGTGTSNYGYTF
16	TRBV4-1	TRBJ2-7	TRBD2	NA	TGCGCCAGCAGCCAAGCTAGCGGGGGACTCTCCTACGAGCAGTACTTC	CASSQASGGLSYEQYF
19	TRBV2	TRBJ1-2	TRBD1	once	TGTGCCAGCCCCCTTGACGAAGAGTCAACAGGGGGCTCCCACTATGGCTACACCTTC	CASPLDEESTGGSHYGYTF
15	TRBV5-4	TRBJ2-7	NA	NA	TGTGCCAGCAGCTTGGAGGAGGGACGGACCTACGAGCAGTACTTC	CASSLEEGRTYEQYF
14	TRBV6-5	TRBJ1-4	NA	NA	TGTGCCAGCATGTCCGGGGAGGTCGATGAAAAACTGTTTTTT	CASMSGEVDEKLFF